The 11 T cell receptor beta chains presented below share a single source sample, sequenced in a study of CD8+ T cells in alopecia areata. cDNA serving as the sequencing template came from extracted, reverse transcribed RNA. The repertoire was sequenced with immunoSEQ multiplex PCR; TCRdb's copy has only in-frame clones and lacks some. The table lists about 34,000 clones, around 80% of them singletons. Sequencing used NKG2D-low CD8+ T cells sorted from blood. Receptors were obtained from a human donor with alopecia areata.

This clone was seen just once. The genes are TRBV5-6 and TRBJ2-3, with 7 nucleotides matching TRBD1. CDR1 and CDR2 from the germline V gene are SGHDT and YYEEEE. CDR3 length: 13 residues. Germline trimming cut 4 bases from V and 4 bases from J; bases unmatched to any gene: 3. This chain's CDR3 is CASSQTGPDTQYF. The CDR3 nucleotides read TGTGCCAGCAGCCAGACAGGGCCAGATACGCAGTATTTT.

The chain links TRBV29-1 to TRBJ2-5; D unclear. The CDR3 totals 12 residues. Trimming left V 3 bases short and J 3 bases short, with 8 bases between. Per germline, CDR1 SQVTM and CDR2 ANQGSEA. The CDR3 here is CSVESLEETQYF. CDR3 nucleotides: TGCAGCGTTGAGAGCCTTGAAGAGACCCAGTACTTC.

The chain combines TRBV27 with TRBJ2-2; a weak D match, TRBD1 (6 bases). CDR1 and CDR2 (germline): MNHEY, SMNVEV (reference sequence). The CDR3 runs 14 residues. The V and J ends lost 6 bases and 6 bases respectively, with 14 bases between them. CDR3 nucleotide sequence: TGTGCCAGCAGCCAACAGGGTATCGCCGGGGAGCTGTTTTTT. Translated: CASSQQGIAGELFF.

The J gene is TRBJ2-1, the V gene TRBV6-6; TRBD1 might be the D (5 bases). V was pared by 4 bases and J by 4 bases, with 11 bases between. This CDR3 is 14 amino acids long. The germline V gene encodes CDR1 MNHNY and CDR2 SVGAGI (reference sequence). CDR3 in DNA: TGTGCCAGCAGTTTAAAACAGGAATACAATGAGCAGTTCTTC. The encoded protein is CASSLKQEYNEQFF.

V gene TRBV4-3 combines with J gene TRBJ2-1; 7 positions agree with TRBD2. The CDR3 spans 16 residues. With V trimmed by 0 bases and J by 4 bases, 6 bases remained unmatched. The germline V gene has CDR1 LGHNA and CDR2 YSLEER. Written as DNA, the CDR3 is TGCGCCAGCAGCCAAGATCTTACGGGGGGTTACAATGAGCAGTTCTTC. Protein sequence: CASSQDLTGGYNEQFF.

This clone was counted only a few times. The chain is built from TRBV7-8 and TRBJ1-2; possible D gene TRBD1, 5 bases. Germline V lookup: CDR1 SGHVS, CDR2 FQNEAQ. This CDR3 spans 14 amino acids. V was cut by 1 base and J by 5 bases, with 11 bases left in between. The CDR3 loop reads CASSLDGAAYGYTF. The CDR3 DNA reads as TGTGCCAGCAGCTTAGACGGGGCGGCGTATGGCTACACCTTC.

This chain uses TRBV5-6 with TRBJ1-1; no clear D gene. The CDR3 length is 19 residues. Between the trimmed V and J ends, which lost 5 bases and 2 bases, there was a span of 28 bases. CDR1 is SGHDT and CDR2 is YYEEEE in the germline V gene. CDR3 loop: CASSYQPPDRVRGNTEAFF. The CDR3 nucleotides read TGTGCCAGCAGTTATCAACCACCCGACCGCGTAAGAGGAAACACTGAAGCTTTCTTT.

This clone was found once. A junction boundary mismatches the germline segment, possibly from a read error. The V and J genes are TRBV7-7 and TRBJ2-7; 11 nucleotides line up with TRBD1. CDR3 size: 14 residues. Germline lookup yields CDR1 SSHAT and CDR2 FNYEAQ (reference sequence). CDR3 protein: CASSPGTGGYEQYF. As DNA, the CDR3 is TGTGCTAGCAGCCCAGGGACAGGGGGCTACGAGCAGTACTTC. The variable domain in full, with the rest retrieved from reference TRBV7-7 and TRBJ2-7, is GAGVSQSPRYKVTKRGQDVTLRCDPISSHATLYWYQQALGQGPEFLTYFNYEAQPDKSGLPSDRFSAERPEGSISTLTIQRTEQRDSAMYRCASSPGTGGYEQYFGPGTRLTVT.

The rearrangement uses TRBV6-5 and TRBJ2-2; D not certain. Germline V gene data show CDR1 as MNHEY and CDR2 as SVGAGI. V lost 2 bases and J 8 bases, leaving 6 bases between the germline ends. The CDR3 runs 12 residues. CDR3 residues: CASSYGGGELFF. The CDR3 DNA sequence: TGTGCCAGCAGTTACGGCGGAGGGGAGCTGTTTTTT.

The CDR3 nucleotides read TGTGCCAGCAGTTTCGGTTCCGAGCAGTACTTC. It codes for CASSFGSEQYF. This chain joins TRBV27 and TRBJ2-7; D gene uncertain. V shed 3 bases and J shed 6 bases, with 6 bases lying between them. The CDR3 sequence is 11 residues long. Looked up from germline, CDR1 is MNHEY and CDR2 is SMNVEV (reference sequence).

This clone was seen only once. The gene calls are TRBV4-1 and TRBJ2-5, with D uncertain. The V end lost 0 bases, the J end lost 3 bases, and 8 bases lay between the germline ends. The CDR3 covers 14 residues. Germline CDR1 is MGHRA and CDR2 is YSYEKL. CDR3 nucleotides: TGCGCCAGCAGCCAAGAAGGGCTAGAAGAGACCCAGTACTTC. Translating gives CASSQEGLEETQYF.